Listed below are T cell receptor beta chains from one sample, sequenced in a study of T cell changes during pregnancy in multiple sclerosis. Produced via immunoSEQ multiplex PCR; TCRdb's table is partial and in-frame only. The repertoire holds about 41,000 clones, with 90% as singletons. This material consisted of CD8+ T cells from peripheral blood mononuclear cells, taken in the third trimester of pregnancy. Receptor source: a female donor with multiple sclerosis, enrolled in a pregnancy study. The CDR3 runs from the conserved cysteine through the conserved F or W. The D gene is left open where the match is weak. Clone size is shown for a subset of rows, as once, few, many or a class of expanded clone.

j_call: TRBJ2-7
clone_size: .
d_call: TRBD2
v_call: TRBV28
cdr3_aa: CASSWGEGYEQYF
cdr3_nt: TGTGCCAGCAGTTGGGGGGAGGGGTACGAGCAGTACTTC

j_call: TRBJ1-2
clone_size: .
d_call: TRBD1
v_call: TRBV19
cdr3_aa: CASRRQGASYGYTF
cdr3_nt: TGTGCCAGTAGGCGGCAGGGGGCCTCCTATGGCTACACCTTC

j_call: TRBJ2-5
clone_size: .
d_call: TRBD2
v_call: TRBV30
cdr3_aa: CAWWASGSETQYF
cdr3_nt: TGTGCCTGGTGGGCTAGCGGGAGCGAGACCCAGTACTTC

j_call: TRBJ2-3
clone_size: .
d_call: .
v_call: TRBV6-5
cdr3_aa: CASSFTGTDTQYF
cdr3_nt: TGTGCCAGCAGTTTCACGGGCACAGATACGCAGTATTTT

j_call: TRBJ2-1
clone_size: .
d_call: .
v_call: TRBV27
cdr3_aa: CASTDSLYNEQFF
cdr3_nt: TGTGCCAGCACGGACAGCCTTTACAATGAGCAGTTCTTC

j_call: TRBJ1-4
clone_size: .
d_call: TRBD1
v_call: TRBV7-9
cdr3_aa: CASSLKAGGTGDDDEKLFF
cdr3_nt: TGTGCCAGCAGCTTAAAAGCGGGTGGGACAGGGGACGATGATGAAAAACTGTTTTTT

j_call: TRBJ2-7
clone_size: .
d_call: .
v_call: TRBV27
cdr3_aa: CASSLRGSYEQYF
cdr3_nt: TGTGCCAGCAGTTTACGAGGTTCCTACGAGCAGTACTTC

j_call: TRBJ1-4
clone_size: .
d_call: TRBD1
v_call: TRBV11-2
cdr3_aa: CASSGTGTNEKLFF
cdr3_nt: TGTGCCAGCAGCGGGACAGGGACTAATGAAAAACTGTTTTTT

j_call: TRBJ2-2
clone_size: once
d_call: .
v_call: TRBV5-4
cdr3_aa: CASSFIRGNTGELFF
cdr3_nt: TGTGCCAGCAGCTTCATCAGGGGGAACACCGGGGAGCTGTTTTTT

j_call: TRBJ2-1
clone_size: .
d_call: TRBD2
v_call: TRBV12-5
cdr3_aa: CASGLTTSGVREQFF
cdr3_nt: TGTGCTAGTGGTTTGACTACTAGCGGGGTGCGGGAGCAGTTCTTC

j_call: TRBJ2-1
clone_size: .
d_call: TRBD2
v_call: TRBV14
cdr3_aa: CASSGPPAGLNNEQFF
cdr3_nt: TGTGCCAGCAGCGGACCCCCAGCGGGGCTGAACAATGAGCAGTTCTTC

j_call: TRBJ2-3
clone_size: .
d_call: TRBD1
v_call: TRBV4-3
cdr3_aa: CASSQDPQGAVDTQYF
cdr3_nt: TGCGCCAGCAGCCAAGATCCACAGGGGGCGGTAGATACGCAGTATTTT

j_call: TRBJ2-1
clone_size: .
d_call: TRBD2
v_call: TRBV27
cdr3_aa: CASRLAGGLNEQFF
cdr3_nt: TGTGCCAGCAGACTAGCGGGAGGACTCAATGAGCAGTTCTTC

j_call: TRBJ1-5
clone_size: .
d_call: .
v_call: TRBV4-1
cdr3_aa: CASSQVQGISNQPQHF
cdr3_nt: TGCGCCAGCAGCCAAGTCCAGGGGATCTCTAATCAGCCCCAGCATTTT

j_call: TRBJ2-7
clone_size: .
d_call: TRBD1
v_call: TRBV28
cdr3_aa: CASSTTGDEQYF
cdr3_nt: TGTGCCAGCAGCACGACAGGGGACGAGCAGTACTTC

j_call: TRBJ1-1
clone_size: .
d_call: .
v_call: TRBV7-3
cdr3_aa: CASSLNSNTEAFF
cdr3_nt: TGTGCCAGCAGCCTGAACAGTAACACTGAAGCTTTCTTT

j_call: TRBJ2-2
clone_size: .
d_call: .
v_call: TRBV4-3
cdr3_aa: CASSQAGLLINTGELFF
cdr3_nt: TGCGCCAGCAGCCAAGCGGGACTCCTAATAAACACCGGGGAGCTGTTTTTT

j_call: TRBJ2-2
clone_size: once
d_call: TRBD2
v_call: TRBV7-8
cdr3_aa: CASSGTRRSQELFF
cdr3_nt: TGTGCCAGCAGCGGGACTAGGAGGTCTCAGGAGCTGTTTTTT

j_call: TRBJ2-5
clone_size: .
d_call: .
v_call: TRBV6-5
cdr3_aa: CASSYSSREETQYF
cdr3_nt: TGTGCCAGCAGTTACTCATCCCGGGAGGAGACCCAGTACTTC

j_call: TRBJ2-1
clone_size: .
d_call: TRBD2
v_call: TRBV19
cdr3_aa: CASKFGGDNNEQFF
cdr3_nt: TGTGCCAGTAAATTCGGGGGGGATAACAATGAGCAGTTCTTC

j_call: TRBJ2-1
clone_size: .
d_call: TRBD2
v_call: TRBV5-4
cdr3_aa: CASSSGLEQFF
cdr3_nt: TGTGCCAGCAGCTCGGGACTAGAGCAGTTCTTC

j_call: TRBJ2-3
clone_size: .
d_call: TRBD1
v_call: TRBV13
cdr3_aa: CASRPQGARDTQYF
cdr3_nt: TGTGCCAGCAGACCACAGGGGGCGAGAGATACGCAGTATTTT

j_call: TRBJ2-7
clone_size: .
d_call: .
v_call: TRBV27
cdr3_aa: CASSRDSSYEQYF
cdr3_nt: TGTGCCAGCAGCCGAGACAGCTCCTACGAGCAGTACTTC

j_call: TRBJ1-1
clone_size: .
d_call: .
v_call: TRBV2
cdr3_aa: CASSEALRNTEAFF
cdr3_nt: TGTGCCAGCAGTGAAGCGCTCAGGAACACTGAAGCTTTCTTT

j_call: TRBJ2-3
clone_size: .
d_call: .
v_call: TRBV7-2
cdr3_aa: CASSPRTIGRVTDTQYF
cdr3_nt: TGTGCCAGCAGCCCCCGCACCATAGGGCGGGTAACAGATACGCAGTATTTT

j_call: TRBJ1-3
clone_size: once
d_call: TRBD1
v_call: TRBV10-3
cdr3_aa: CAISDAGGENTIYF
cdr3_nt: TGTGCCATCAGTGATGCAGGGGGCGAAAACACCATATATTTT

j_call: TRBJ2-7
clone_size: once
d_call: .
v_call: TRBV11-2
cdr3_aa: CASSSQGYEQYF
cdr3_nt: TGTGCCAGCAGCTCACAGGGCTACGAGCAGTACTTC

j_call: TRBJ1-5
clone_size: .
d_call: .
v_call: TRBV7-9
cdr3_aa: CASSLAGGSNQPQHF
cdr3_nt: TGTGCCAGCAGCTTAGCGGGGGGTAGCAATCAGCCCCAGCATTTT

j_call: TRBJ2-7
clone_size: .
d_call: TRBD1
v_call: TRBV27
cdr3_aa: CASSSSRTGGQDYEQYF
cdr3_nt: TGTGCCAGCAGTTCCTCGAGGACAGGGGGACAGGACTACGAGCAGTACTTC

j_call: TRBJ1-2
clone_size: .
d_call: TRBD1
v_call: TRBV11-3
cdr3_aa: CASSQGDANYGYTF
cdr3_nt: TGTGCCAGCAGCCAGGGGGATGCAAACTATGGCTACACCTTC

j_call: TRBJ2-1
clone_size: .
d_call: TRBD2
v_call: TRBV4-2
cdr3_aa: CASSPHGGRTSYNEQFF
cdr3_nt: TGTGCCAGCAGCCCTCACGGCGGGAGGACTTCCTACAATGAGCAGTTCTTC

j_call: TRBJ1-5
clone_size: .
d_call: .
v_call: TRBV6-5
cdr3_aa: CASSYDIGQPQHF
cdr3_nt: TGTGCCAGCAGTTACGATATCGGTCAGCCCCAGCATTTT

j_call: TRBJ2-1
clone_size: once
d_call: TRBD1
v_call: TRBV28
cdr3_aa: CASTWQTGWNEQFF
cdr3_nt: TGTGCCAGCACCTGGCAGACAGGGTGGAATGAGCAGTTCTTC

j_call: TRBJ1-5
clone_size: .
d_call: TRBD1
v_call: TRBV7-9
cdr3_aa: CASSAQGVVGQPQHF
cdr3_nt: TGTGCCAGCAGCGCCCAGGGGGTCGTAGGTCAGCCCCAGCATTTT

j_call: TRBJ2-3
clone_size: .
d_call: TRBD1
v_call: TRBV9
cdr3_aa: CASSVAGQVTDTQYF
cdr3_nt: TGTGCCAGCAGCGTAGCGGGACAGGTCACAGATACGCAGTATTTT

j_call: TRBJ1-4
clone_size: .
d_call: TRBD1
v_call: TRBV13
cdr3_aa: CASSSSQGALNEKLFF
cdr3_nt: TGTGCCAGCAGCTCCTCCCAGGGGGCGCTTAATGAAAAACTGTTTTTT

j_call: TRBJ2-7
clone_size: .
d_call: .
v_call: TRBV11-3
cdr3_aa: CASSLDPQGGEAYEQYF
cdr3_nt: TGTGCCAGCAGCTTAGACCCCCAGGGCGGCGAAGCCTACGAGCAGTACTTC

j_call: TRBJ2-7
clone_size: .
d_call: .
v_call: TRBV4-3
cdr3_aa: CASSQDRGLYEQYF
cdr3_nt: TGCGCCAGCAGCCAAGATCGGGGTCTGTACGAGCAGTACTTC

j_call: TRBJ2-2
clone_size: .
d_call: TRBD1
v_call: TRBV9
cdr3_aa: CASSVETGGTGELFF
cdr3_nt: TGTGCCAGCAGCGTGGAGACAGGGGGAACCGGGGAGCTGTTTTTT

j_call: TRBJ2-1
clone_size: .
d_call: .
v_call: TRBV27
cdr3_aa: CASSWGGLSNEQFF
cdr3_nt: TGTGCCAGCAGTTGGGGGGGGCTTTCGAATGAGCAGTTCTTC

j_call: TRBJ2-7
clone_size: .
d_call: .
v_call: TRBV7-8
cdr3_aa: CASSLVRGSRYEQYF
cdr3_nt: TGTGCCAGCAGCTTAGTGCGGGGATCCCGTTACGAGCAGTACTTC

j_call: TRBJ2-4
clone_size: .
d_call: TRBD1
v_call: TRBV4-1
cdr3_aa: CASSRGTGRAKNIQYF
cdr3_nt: TGCGCCAGCAGCCGCGGGACAGGGCGCGCCAAAAACATTCAGTACTTC

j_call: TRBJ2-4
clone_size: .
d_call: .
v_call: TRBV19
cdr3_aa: CASSMNGGREDIQYF
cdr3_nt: TGTGCCAGTAGTATGAATGGGGGGAGAGAAGACATTCAGTACTTC

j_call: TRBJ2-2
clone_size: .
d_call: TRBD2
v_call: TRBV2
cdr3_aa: CASRRRGGTGELFF
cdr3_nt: TGTGCCAGCAGGCGGCGGGGGGGAACCGGGGAGCTGTTTTTT

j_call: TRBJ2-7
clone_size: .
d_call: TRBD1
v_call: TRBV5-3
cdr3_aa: CARGTGLTYEQYF
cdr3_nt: TGTGCCAGAGGGACAGGGTTGACCTACGAGCAGTACTTC

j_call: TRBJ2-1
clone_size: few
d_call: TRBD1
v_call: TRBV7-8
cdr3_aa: CASSLWSGQAGGEQFF
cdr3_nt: TGTGCCAGCAGCTTATGGTCGGGACAGGCTGGAGGTGAGCAGTTCTTC

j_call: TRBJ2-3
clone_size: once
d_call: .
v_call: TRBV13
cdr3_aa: CASSSTTGSTDTQYF
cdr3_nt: TGTGCCAGCAGCTCAACTACAGGGAGCACAGATACGCAGTATTTT

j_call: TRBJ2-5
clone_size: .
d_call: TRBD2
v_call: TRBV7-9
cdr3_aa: CASSLSGGDETQYF
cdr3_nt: TGTGCCAGCAGCCTCAGCGGGGGGGATGAGACCCAGTACTTC

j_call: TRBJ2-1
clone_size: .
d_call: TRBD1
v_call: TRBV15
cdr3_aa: CATSTPGQAVYNEQFF
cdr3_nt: TGTGCCACCAGCACCCCGGGACAGGCCGTTTACAATGAGCAGTTCTTC